The clone carrying this T cell receptor (beta chain) was observed a handful of times. The antigen is not known. A read error may explain this, as a much larger clone is one base away. The germline V gene has CDR1 DFQATT and CDR2 SNEGSKA (reference sequence). CDR3 length equals 13 residues. J lost 4 bases, V lost 5 bases, and 6 bases had no gene match. This sample is part of a study of blood T cells in healthy people across ages. Findings and limits, study-wide: Fewer expanded clones and more diversity marked long-lived versus aged donors. CMV infection status of these donors was not known.

A second PCR of 7 to 11 cycles used a sample-barcoded 5' primer and a J-beta primer mix. In TCRdb, the 5' RACE reads were re-called with MiXCR into one record per CDR3 protein. The repertoire holds around 870,000 distinct CDR3 sequences, around 28% seen once, with around 16% in the top ten. Every donor contributed about 10 milliliters of peripheral blood by blood draw. The specimen was blood. This TCR was recovered from a woman of 80 years or more in good health. The J gene is TRBJ2-7, the V gene TRBV20-1, with 9 bases lining up with TRBD1. The CDR3 bases are TGCAGTGCTGGCCGAGACAGGGGGTACGAGCAGTACTTC. This codes for CSAGRDRGYEQYF.